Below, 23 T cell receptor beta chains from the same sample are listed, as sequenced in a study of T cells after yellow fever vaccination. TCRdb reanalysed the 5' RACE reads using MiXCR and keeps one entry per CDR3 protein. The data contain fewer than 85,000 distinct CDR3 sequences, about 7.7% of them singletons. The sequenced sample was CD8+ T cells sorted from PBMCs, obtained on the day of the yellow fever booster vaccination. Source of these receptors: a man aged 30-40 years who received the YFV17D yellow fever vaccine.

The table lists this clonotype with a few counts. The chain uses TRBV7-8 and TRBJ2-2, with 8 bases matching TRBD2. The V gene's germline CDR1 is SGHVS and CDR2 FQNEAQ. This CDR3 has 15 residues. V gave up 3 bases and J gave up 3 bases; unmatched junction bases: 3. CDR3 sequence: CASSFSGRYTGELFF. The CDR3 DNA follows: TGTGCCAGCAGCTTCAGCGGGAGATACACCGGGGAGCTGTTTTTT.

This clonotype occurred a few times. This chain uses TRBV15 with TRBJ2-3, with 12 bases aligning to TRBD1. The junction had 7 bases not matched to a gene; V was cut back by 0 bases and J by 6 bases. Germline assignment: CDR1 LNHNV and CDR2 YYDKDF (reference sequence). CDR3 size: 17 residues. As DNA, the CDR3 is TGTGCCACCAGCAGAGATGGAGGGACAGGGGGCGAGGATACGCAGTATTTT. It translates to CATSRDGGTGGEDTQYF.

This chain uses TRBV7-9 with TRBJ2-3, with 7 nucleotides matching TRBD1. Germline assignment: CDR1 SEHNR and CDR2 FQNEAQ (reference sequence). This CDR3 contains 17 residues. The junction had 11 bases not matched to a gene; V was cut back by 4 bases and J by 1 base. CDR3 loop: CASSSPRDSEGTDTQYF. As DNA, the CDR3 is TGTGCCAGCAGCTCTCCCAGGGACAGTGAAGGCACAGATACGCAGTATTTT.

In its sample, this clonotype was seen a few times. CDR3 sequence reads: CASSQDGGVGTDTQYF. DNA of the CDR3: TGCGCCAGCAGCCAAGATGGCGGAGTAGGCACAGATACGCAGTATTTT. This rearrangement joins TRBV4-3 to TRBJ2-3; no firm D call. The CDR3 contains 16 residues. Germline lookup yields CDR1 LGHNA and CDR2 YSLEER. V lost 0 bases and J lost 1, with 11 bases in between.

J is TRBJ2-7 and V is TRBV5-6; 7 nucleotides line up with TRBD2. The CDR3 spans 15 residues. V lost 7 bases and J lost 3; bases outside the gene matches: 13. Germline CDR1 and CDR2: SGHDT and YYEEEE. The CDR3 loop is CASGPGGSGLYEQYF. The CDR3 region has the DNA TGTGCCAGCGGCCCCGGGGGGTCGGGTCTCTACGAGCAGTACTTC.

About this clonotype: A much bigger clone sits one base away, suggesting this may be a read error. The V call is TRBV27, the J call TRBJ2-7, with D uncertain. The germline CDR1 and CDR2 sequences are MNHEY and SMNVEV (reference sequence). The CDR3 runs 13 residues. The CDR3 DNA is TGTGCCAGAAGTTTATCCTGGCGGACCGAGCAGTACTTC. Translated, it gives CARSLSWRTEQYF.

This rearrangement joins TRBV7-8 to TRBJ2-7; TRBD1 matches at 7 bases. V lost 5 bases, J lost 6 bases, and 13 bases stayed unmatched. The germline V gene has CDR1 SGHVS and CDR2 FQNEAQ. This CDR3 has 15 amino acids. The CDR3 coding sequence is TGTGCCAGCAGCCCGGTAAACAGGGGTGGTGGCGAGCAGTACTTC. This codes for CASSPVNRGGGEQYF. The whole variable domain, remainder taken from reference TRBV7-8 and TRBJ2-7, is GAGVSQSPRYKVAKRGQDVALRCDPISGHVSLFWYQQALGQGPEFLTYFQNEAQLDKSGLPSDRFFAERPEGSVSTLKIQRTQQEDSAVYLCASSPVNRGGGEQYFGPGTRLTVT.

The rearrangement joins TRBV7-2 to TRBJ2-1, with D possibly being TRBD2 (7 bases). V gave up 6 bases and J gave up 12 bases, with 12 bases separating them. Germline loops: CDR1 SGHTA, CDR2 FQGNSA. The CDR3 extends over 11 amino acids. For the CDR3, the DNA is TGTGCCAGCAGTCTAGGGGGGGGGCAGTTCTTC. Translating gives CASSLGGGQFF.

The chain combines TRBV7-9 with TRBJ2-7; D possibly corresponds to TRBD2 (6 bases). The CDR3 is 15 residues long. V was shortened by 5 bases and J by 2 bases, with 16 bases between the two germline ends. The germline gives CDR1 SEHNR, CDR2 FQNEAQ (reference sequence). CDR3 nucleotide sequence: TGTGCCAGCAGCCCCGCCGTGCCGGGGGCCTACGAGCAGTACTTC. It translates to CASSPAVPGAYEQYF.

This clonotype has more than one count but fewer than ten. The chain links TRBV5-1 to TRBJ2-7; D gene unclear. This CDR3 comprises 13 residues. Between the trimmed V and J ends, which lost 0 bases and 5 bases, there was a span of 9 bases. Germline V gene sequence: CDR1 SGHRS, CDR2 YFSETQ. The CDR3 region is CASSLVPADEQYF. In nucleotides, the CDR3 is TGCGCCAGCAGCTTGGTTCCTGCGGACGAGCAGTACTTC.

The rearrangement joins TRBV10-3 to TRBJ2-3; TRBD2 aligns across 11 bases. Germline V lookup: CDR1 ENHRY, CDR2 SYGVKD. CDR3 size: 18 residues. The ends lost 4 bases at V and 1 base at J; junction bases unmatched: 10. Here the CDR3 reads CAISAPYGTSGRTDTQYF. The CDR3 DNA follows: TGTGCCATCAGTGCCCCTTACGGGACTAGCGGCCGCACAGATACGCAGTATTTT.

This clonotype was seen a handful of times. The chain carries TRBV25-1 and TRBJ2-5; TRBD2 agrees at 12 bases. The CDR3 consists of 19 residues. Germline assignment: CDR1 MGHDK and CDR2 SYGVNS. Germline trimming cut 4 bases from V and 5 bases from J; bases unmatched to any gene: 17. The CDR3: CASSGTGARLAGGRETQYF. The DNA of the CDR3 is TGTGCCAGCAGTGGCACAGGGGCCCGGCTAGCGGGAGGGCGGGAGACCCAGTACTTC. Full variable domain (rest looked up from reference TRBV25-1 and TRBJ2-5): EADIYQTPRYLVIGTGKKITLECSQTMGHDKMYWYQQDPGMELHLIHYSYGVNSTEKGDLSSESTVSRIRTEHFPLTLESARPSHTSQYLCASSGTGARLAGGRETQYFGPGTRLLVL.

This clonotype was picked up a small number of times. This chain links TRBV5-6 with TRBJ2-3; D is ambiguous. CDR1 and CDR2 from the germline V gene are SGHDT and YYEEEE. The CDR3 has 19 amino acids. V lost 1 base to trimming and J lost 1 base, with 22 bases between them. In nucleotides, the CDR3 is TGTGCCAGCAGCTTGCCGATGGAGCTTATCCCGAAAGGCACAGATACGCAGTATTTT. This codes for CASSLPMELIPKGTDTQYF.

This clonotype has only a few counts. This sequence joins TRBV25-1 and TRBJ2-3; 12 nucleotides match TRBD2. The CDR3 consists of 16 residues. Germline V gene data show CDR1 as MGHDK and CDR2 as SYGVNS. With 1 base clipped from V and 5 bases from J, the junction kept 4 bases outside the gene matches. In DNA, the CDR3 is TGTGCCAGCAGTGAATTTGGACTAGCGGGACGAGATACGCAGTATTTT. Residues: CASSEFGLAGRDTQYF.

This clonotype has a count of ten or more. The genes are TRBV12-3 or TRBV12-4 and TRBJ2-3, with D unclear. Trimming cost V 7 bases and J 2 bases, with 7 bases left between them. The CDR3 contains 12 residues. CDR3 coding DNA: TGTGCCAGCATCGCGGCCACAGATACGCAGTATTTT. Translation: CASIAATDTQYF.

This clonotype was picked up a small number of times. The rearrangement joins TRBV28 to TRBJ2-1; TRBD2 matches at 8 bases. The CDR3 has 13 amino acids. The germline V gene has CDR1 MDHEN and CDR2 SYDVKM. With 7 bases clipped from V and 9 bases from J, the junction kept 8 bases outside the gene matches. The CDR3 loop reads CASIPGLGFEQFF. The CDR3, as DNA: TGTGCCAGCATCCCGGGACTAGGTTTTGAGCAGTTCTTC.

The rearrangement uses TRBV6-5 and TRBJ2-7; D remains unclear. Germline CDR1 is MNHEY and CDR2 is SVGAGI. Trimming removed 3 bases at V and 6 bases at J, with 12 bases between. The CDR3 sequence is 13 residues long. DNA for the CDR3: TGTGCCAGCAGTTATAGGTCGTCTAGCGAGCAGTACTTC. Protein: CASSYRSSSEQYF.

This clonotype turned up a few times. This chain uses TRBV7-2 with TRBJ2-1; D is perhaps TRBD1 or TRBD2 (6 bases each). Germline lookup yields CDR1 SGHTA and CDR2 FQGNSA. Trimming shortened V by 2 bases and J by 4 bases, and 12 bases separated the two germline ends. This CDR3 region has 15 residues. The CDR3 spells CASSLKEGGYNEQFF. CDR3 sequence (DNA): TGTGCCAGCAGCTTAAAAGAGGGGGGATACAATGAGCAGTTCTTC.

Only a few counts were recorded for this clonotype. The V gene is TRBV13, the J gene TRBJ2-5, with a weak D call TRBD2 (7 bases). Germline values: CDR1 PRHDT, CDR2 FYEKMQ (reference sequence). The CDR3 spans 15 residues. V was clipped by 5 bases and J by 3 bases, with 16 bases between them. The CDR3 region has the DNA TGTGCCAGCAGCCCGTCGGGGGGCGCGGAAGAGACCCAGTACTTC. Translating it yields CASSPSGGAEETQYF.

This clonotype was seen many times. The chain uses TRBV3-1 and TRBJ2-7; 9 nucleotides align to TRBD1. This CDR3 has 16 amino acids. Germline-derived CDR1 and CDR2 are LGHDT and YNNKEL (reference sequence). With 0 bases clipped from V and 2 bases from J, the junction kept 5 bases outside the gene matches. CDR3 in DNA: TGTGCCAGCAGCCAAGACTCCGGGACAGGGACCTACGAGCAGTACTTC. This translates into CASSQDSGTGTYEQYF.

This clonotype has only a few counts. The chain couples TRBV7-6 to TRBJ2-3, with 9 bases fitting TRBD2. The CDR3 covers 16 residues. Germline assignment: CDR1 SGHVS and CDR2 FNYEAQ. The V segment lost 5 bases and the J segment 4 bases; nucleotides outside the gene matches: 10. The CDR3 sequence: CASSPSLAGVSDTQYF. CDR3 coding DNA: TGTGCCAGCAGCCCGAGTTTAGCGGGAGTGTCAGATACGCAGTATTTT.

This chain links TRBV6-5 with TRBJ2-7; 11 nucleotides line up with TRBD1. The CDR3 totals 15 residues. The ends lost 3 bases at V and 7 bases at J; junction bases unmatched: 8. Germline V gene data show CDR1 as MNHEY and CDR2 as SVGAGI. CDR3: CASSYSDRGRREQYF. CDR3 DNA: TGTGCCAGCAGTTATTCGGACAGGGGGCGGCGAGAGCAGTACTTC.

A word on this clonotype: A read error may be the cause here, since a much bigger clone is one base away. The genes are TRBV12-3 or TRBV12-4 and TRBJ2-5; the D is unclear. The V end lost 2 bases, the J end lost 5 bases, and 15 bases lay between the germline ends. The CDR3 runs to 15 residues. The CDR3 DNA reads TGTGCCAGCAGTTTACTTGAATCAGGCCATGAGACCCAGTACTTC. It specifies CASSLLESGHETQYF.